This T cell receptor (beta chain) came from a study of blood T cell repertoires in COVID-19. Study-wide context: PBMCs, B-cell-depleted T cells, or T cells provided the cDNA or gDNA that made up the material.

Self-reported history from a screening survey and questionnaire set each donor's cohort. The CDR3 extends over 13 amino acids. Germline V CDR1 and CDR2: SNHLY, FYNNEI. V lost 6 bases, J lost 4 bases, and 4 bases stayed unmatched. How the authors handled the data: Cell counts per sample came from amplifying reference gene primers. The repertoire was sequenced with immunoSEQ multiplex PCR; TCRdb's copy has only in-frame clones and lacks some. V and J calls plus clone size are reproduced from that table; the DNA served to infer D and trimming. The table includes 300,000 to 400,000 clones, approximately 90% detected once.

This TCR derives from a woman aged 30 to 39 with acute COVID-19. What was sequenced was PBMCs or T cells enriched from blood (not recorded which). V and J are TRBV2 and TRBJ1-1; 8 bases align to TRBD1. This CDR3 is CASSSGTGTEAFF. The CDR3 DNA sequence: TGTGCCAGCAGCTCCGGGACAGGCACTGAAGCTTTCTTT.